The clone carrying this T cell receptor (beta chain) showed up many times. The antigen remains unidentified. This CDR3 spans 15 amino acids. J was trimmed by 7 bases and V by 2 bases; bases with no gene match: 4. CDR1 is MNHNY and CDR2 is SVGAGI in the germline V gene (reference sequence). This specimen belongs to a study of T cells in Graves' hyperthyroidism and ophthalmopathy. Study observations and caveats: Researchers found most expanded thyroid clonotypes above 0.001 in blood as well.

Pregnant or lactating patients were excluded, as were those with uncontrolled infection or other autoimmune disease. Amplified TCR beta CDR3 regions came from RNA transcripts. The HTBI set primed first-round TCR CDR3 RT-PCR. MiXCR was run by TCRdb on the multiplex PCR reads, yielding one entry per CDR3 protein. The data show fewer than 400,000 distinct CDR3 sequences, with around 15% seen just once and around 27% held by the top ten. Input material: blood. The sequence was obtained from a man aged 50 or older with Graves' ophthalmopathy. The chain employs TRBV6-6 and TRBJ2-1; the match to TRBD2 covers 11 bases. The CDR3 DNA is TGTGCCAGCAGTTACCTAGCGGGAGGAGGTAATGAGCAGTTCTTC. It translates to CASSYLAGGGNEQFF.